The 24 T cell receptor beta chains presented below share a single source sample, sequenced in a study of PD-1 blockade in mismatch repair-deficient tumors. Measured with immunoSEQ multiplex PCR; TCRdb has only the in-frame clones, and not every one. The sample shows about 68,000 clones, approximately 78% of them seen only once. Sequences were derived from peripheral blood, sampled 2 weeks after starting pembrolizumab. These receptors came from an adult with mismatch repair-deficient cancer.

The chain is built from TRBV5-1 and TRBJ2-3; D may be TRBD2 (5 bases). The CDR3 loop spans 13 amino acids. The germline gives CDR1 SGHRS, CDR2 YFSETQ. Trimming cost V 4 bases and J 4 bases, with 10 bases left between them. As DNA, the CDR3 is TGCGCCAGCAGCGAATACGGGGCAGATACGCAGTATTTT. Its translation is CASSEYGADTQYF.

The chain couples TRBV7-2 to TRBJ2-5; D remains unclear. The germline CDR1 and CDR2 sequences are SGHTA and FQGNSA. V was cut by 5 bases and J by 4 bases, with 17 bases left in between. This CDR3 is built from 15 residues. The DNA for the CDR3 is TGTGCCAGCAGCCCCGGTGCTGTGTCGGCAGAGACCCAGTACTTC. This gives the protein CASSPGAVSAETQYF.

This chain uses TRBV9 with TRBJ2-6; TRBD1 agrees at 7 bases. The trim removed 4 bases at V and 0 bases at J, leaving 10 bases unmatched. The CDR3 spans 18 residues. Per the germline V gene, CDR1 is SGDLS and CDR2 is YYNGEE. In nucleotides, the CDR3 is TGTGCCAGCAGCTCCAGGACAGGTTTCAGCTCTGGGGCCAACGTCCTGACTTTC. Translation gives CASSSRTGFSSGANVLTF.

The chain carries TRBV11-3 and TRBJ2-3; D perhaps matches TRBD2 (6 bases). Trimming shortened V by 6 bases and J by 2 bases, and 12 bases separated the two germline ends. The CDR3 is 14 amino acids. CDR1 and CDR2 (germline): SGHNT, YENEEA. CDR3 amino acids: CASSRLAPTDTQYF. The CDR3 region has the DNA TGTGCCAGCAGTCGTCTAGCGCCCACAGATACGCAGTATTTT.

This clone was detected once. This chain joins TRBV28 and TRBJ2-3; the D call may be TRBD1 or TRBD2 (5 bases each). This CDR3 spans 13 amino acids. Germline CDR1 is MDHEN and CDR2 is SYDVKM. V lost 10 bases and J lost 0, with 11 bases in between. The CDR3, as DNA: TGTGCCATCCGGGACCGAAGCACAGATACGCAGTATTTT. Its protein product is CAIRDRSTDTQYF.

The chain recombines TRBV11-2 with TRBJ2-1; D is perhaps TRBD1 or TRBD2 (5 bases each). Germline values: CDR1 SGHAT, CDR2 FQNNGV. This CDR3 contains 12 residues. Trimming took off 1 base at V and 15 bases at J, with 13 bases between the two ends. CDR3 DNA sequence: TGTGCCAGCAGCTTAGGAGGGACCCAGGGGTTCTTC. Translation gives CASSLGGTQGFF.

This clone was counted between two and nine times. The J gene is TRBJ2-7, the V gene TRBV7-2; D might be TRBD1 (5 bases). This CDR3 has 12 residues. Germline values: CDR1 SGHTA, CDR2 FQGNSA. Trimming cost V 5 bases and J 3 bases, with 8 bases left between them. For the CDR3, the DNA is TGTGCCAGCAGCGCTACAGGCTACGAGCAGTACTTC. This gives the protein CASSATGYEQYF.

V gene TRBV2 combines with J gene TRBJ2-2, with a possible D match to TRBD1 (6 bases). The CDR3 contains 13 residues. CDR1 and CDR2 from the germline V gene are SNHLY and FYNNEI. The V end lost 8 bases, the J end lost 7 bases, and 14 bases lay between the germline ends. In DNA, the CDR3 is TGTGCCAGCGGACAGATCGCCTACGGGGAGCTGTTTTTT. This translates into CASGQIAYGELFF. Full variable domain (rest looked up from reference TRBV2 and TRBJ2-2): EPEVTQTPSHQVTQMGQEVILRCVPISNHLYFYWYRQILGQKVEFLVSFYNNEISEKSEIFDDQFSVERPDGSNFTLKIRSTKLEDSAMYFCASGQIAYGELFFGEGSRLTVL.

This clone was observed once. The J gene is TRBJ2-5, the V gene TRBV30; a weak D match, TRBD2 (6 bases). The CDR3 spans 13 residues. V was cut by 0 bases and J by 5 bases, with 10 bases left in between. Per the germline V gene, CDR1 is GTSNPN and CDR2 is SVGIG (reference sequence). The CDR3 DNA is TGTGCCTGGAGTGTTCGGGAGAGGGAGACCCAGTACTTC. This encodes CAWSVRERETQYF.

The chain recombines TRBV9 with TRBJ2-7, with 8 bases aligning to TRBD2. Trimming cost V 3 bases and J 0 bases; bases outside gene matches: 5. This CDR3 is built from 15 residues. Germline V gene sequence: CDR1 SGDLS, CDR2 YYNGEE. CDR3 bases: TGTGCCAGCAGCGAACGAGCGGGGGTCTCCTACGAGCAGTACTTC. It codes for CASSERAGVSYEQYF.

The rearrangement links TRBV5-6 to TRBJ2-1; D possibly corresponds to TRBD1 (5 bases). Between the trimmed V and J ends, which lost 2 bases and 2 bases, there was a span of 14 bases. Germline V gene lookup returns CDR1 SGHDT and CDR2 YYEEEE. The CDR3 is 16 amino acids. This CDR3 is CASSLVRTTAYNEQFF. The CDR3 DNA follows: TGTGCCAGCAGCTTAGTGAGGACAACCGCCTACAATGAGCAGTTCTTC.

There are a few counts of this clone. The chain links TRBV7-9 to TRBJ1-4, with D possibly TRBD1 on 6 matching bases. Deletions cut 5 bases from V and 2 bases from J, with 12 bases between. Per the germline V gene, CDR1 is SEHNR and CDR2 is FQNEAQ (reference sequence). The CDR3 spans 15 residues. The chain's CDR3 is CASSTGDKTNEKLFF. In nucleotides, the CDR3 is TGTGCCAGCAGCACCGGGGACAAGACTAATGAAAAACTGTTTTTT.

V and J are TRBV7-9 and TRBJ2-7; 10 bases line up with TRBD1. The length of the CDR3 is 14 residues. Germline V lookup: CDR1 SEHNR, CDR2 FQNEAQ (reference sequence). Trimming cost V 5 bases and J 2 bases; bases outside gene matches: 3. CDR3 sequence reads: CASSTTGGPYEQYF. The CDR3 DNA reads TGTGCCAGCAGCACGACAGGGGGCCCCTACGAGCAGTACTTC.

This chain links TRBV7-2 with TRBJ2-3; 12 bases fit TRBD2. Germline V gene lookup returns CDR1 SGHTA and CDR2 FQGNSA. The CDR3 is 16 amino acids. V was pared by 5 bases and J by 1 base, with 4 bases of the junction left unmatched. The CDR3: CASSLLAGGRTDTQYF. CDR3 bases: TGTGCCAGCAGCCTACTAGCGGGAGGCCGCACAGATACGCAGTATTTT. Together with reference TRBV7-2 and TRBJ2-3, the CDR3 gives the full variable domain: GAGVSQSPSNKVTEKGKDVELRCDPISGHTALYWYRQSLGQGLEFLIYFQGNSAPDKSGLPSDRFSAERTGGSVSTLTIQRTQQEDSAVYLCASSLLAGGRTDTQYFGPGTRLTVL.

This chain connects TRBV7-2 to TRBJ2-7; the D is unclear. Per germline, CDR1 SGHTA and CDR2 FQGNSA. V was pared by 1 base and J by 0 bases, with 7 bases between. This CDR3 is built from 14 residues. The CDR3 reads CASSLGRTSYEQYF. DNA of the CDR3: TGTGCCAGCAGCTTAGGGCGGACCTCCTACGAGCAGTACTTC.

This chain joins TRBV5-1 and TRBJ2-5, with a tentative D call TRBD1 (6 bases). The CDR3 length is 15 residues. Germline values: CDR1 SGHRS, CDR2 YFSETQ. V was trimmed by 2 bases and J by 1 base, leaving 12 bases between them. This CDR3 reads CASSLNWGPQETQYF. In DNA, the CDR3 is TGCGCCAGCAGCTTAAACTGGGGGCCCCAAGAGACCCAGTACTTC.

This chain connects TRBV7-9 to TRBJ2-1; a possible D gene is TRBD2 (6 bases). V was cut by 2 bases and J by 7 bases, with 9 bases left in between. The germline CDR1 and CDR2 sequences are SEHNR and FQNEAQ (reference sequence). This CDR3 is built from 13 residues. The CDR3 loop reads CASSLQRANEQFF. CDR3 DNA: TGTGCCAGCAGCTTACAGCGGGCAAATGAGCAGTTCTTC.

This rearrangement joins TRBV12-1 to TRBJ2-2; the listed D gene, TRBD1, was not tested against the DNA. TRBV12-1 is described as a pseudogene. The CDR3 sequence is 12 residues long. The CDR3 DNA follows: TGTGCCGGGCCTGGCGACCCCTGGGAGCTGTTTTTT. Its translation is CAGPGDPWELFF.

The CDR3 reads CASSKSSARSYNEQFF. CDR3 in DNA: TGTGCCAGCAGCAAAAGCAGCGCCCGCTCCTACAATGAGCAGTTCTTC. The V and J genes are TRBV21-1 and TRBJ2-1; the table calls TRBD2, which could not be checked here. TRBV21-1 corresponds to a pseudogene. The CDR3 spans 16 residues.

The CDR3: CASSQESRAEKLFF. CDR3 DNA: TGCGCCAGCAGCCAAGAGTCCAGGGCCGAAAAACTGTTTTTT. This chain connects TRBV4-3 to TRBJ1-4; a possible D gene is TRBD1 (5 bases). The germline V gene encodes CDR1 LGHNA and CDR2 YSLEER. This CDR3 has 14 residues. Trimming pared 0 bases from V and 8 bases from J, leaving 10 bases between.

This chain links TRBV14 with TRBJ2-7; the D gene is possibly TRBD2 (5 bases). The CDR3 sequence is 17 residues long. Germline CDR1 SGHDN, CDR2 FVKESK. Trimming removed 1 base at V and 7 bases at J, with 23 bases between. The CDR3, as DNA: TGTGCCAGCAGCCAAGCCTTCCGAGCGGTTCCCTTTTGGGAGCAGTACTTC. Translating gives CASSQAFRAVPFWEQYF.

The chain is built from TRBV11-3 and TRBJ1-1, with D possibly being TRBD1 (6 bases). V shed 0 bases and J shed 10 bases, with 15 bases lying between them. CDR1 SGHNT and CDR2 YENEEA come from the germline V gene. The CDR3 runs to 14 residues. The CDR3 protein is CASSLDRAGQLAFF. The CDR3 nucleotides are TGTGCCAGCAGCTTAGATCGAGCTGGACAGCTAGCTTTCTTT. Combining the CDR3 with reference TRBV11-3 and TRBJ1-1 gives the whole variable domain EAGVVQSPRYKIIEKKQPVAFWCNPISGHNTLYWYLQNLGQGPELLIRYENEEAVDDSQLPKDRFSAERLKGVDSTLKIQPAELGDSAVYLCASSLDRAGQLAFFGQGTRLTVV.

The V call is TRBV5-1, the J call TRBJ2-3; D unresolved. CDR3 length: 12 amino acids. CDR1 is SGHRS and CDR2 is YFSETQ in the germline V gene. Trimming removed 4 bases at V and 0 bases at J, with 3 bases between. As DNA, the CDR3 is TGCGCCAGCAGCCTTAGCACAGATACGCAGTATTTT. Its protein product is CASSLSTDTQYF.

The V and J genes are TRBV6-5 and TRBJ1-2; tentative D call: TRBD1 (5 bases). CDR1 and CDR2 (germline): MNHEY, SVGAGI. The V and J ends lost 8 bases and 0 bases respectively, with 16 bases between them. CDR3 length: 15 residues. This CDR3 reads CASARPGPSNYGYTF. Written as DNA, the CDR3 is TGTGCCAGCGCCCGACCGGGACCTTCTAACTATGGCTACACCTTC.